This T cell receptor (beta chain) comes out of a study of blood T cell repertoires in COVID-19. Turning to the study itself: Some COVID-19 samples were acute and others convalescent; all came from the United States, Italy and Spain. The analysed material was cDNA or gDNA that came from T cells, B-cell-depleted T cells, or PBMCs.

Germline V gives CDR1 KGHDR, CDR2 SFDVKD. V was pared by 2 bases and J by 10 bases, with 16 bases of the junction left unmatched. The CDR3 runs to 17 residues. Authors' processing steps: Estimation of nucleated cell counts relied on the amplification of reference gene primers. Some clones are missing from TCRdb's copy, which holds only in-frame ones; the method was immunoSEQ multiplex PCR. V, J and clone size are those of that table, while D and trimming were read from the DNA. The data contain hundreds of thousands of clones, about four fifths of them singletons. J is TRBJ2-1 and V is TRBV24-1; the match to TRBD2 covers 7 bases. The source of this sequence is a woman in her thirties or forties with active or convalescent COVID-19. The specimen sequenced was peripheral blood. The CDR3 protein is CATSDWGAGVPLPEQFF. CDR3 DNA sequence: TGTGCCACCAGTGATTGGGGCGCGGGGGTCCCCCTACCCGAGCAGTTCTTC.